This T cell receptor beta chain was retrieved from a study of CD8 T cells in ankylosing spondylitis. TCRdb re-analysed the 5' RACE reads in MiXCR, keeping a single row per CDR3 protein. Among 300,000 to 400,000 distinct CDR3 sequences listed, approximately 15% were seen once. Germline V gives CDR1 SQVTM, CDR2 ANQGSEA. The CDR3 is 9 residues long. Trimming took off 3 bases at V and 10 bases at J, with 4 bases between the two ends. In its sample, this clonotype was seen many times. As yet, its antigen is unknown. General study points: Ankylosing spondylitis blood seemed to carry a telltale TCR beta motif made of fewer than ten highly homologous variants. Within peripheral blood, clones linked to disease were CD8+ and relatively rare. Earlier reports found some motif variants in synovial fluid and blood in reactive arthritis.

The TCR sequence derives from a male donor with ankylosing spondylitis or in good health (not recorded which). The J gene is TRBJ2-1, the V gene TRBV29-1; D is unresolved. The source material was blood, either unsorted or a sorted T cell fraction (not recorded which). The CDR3 sequence is CSVDTEQFF. CDR3 nucleotide sequence: TGCAGCGTTGATACGGAGCAGTTCTTC.